This TCR beta chain comes out of a study of T cells after yellow fever vaccination (dated by TCRdb to the late 2010s). For context, the study as a whole: The SMART-Seq v4 Ultra Low Input RNA kit was used to prepare libraries from fractions with low cell numbers. To follow T-cell clones before and after primary and booster YFV17D yellow fever vaccination, bulk TCR alpha and beta repertoires were sequenced over time. Blood samples were taken at several timepoints before and after primary and secondary immunization, and bulk PBMC replicates and cell subsets were isolated. Two healthy male donors, one aged 18 to 30 and one aged 30 to 39 years, were included in the cohort. Results and caveats for the whole study, not just this receptor: Because only a couple of donors were included in the study, the extent to which the findings can be generalized is limited. The secondary T-cell response was weaker than the primary response but faster, peaking on day 5 instead of day 15. FACS-sorted repertoires could contain abundant contaminating clonotypes from the bulk population, so computational filtering was required. Most clones expanded after primary vaccination were re-detected after the booster (about 95% of CD4 and around 88% of CD8), suggesting broad memory maintenance. A small share of clonotypes occurred in both CD4 and CD8 compartments, likely arising from convergent recombination.

The CDR3 numbers 15 residues from cysteine through phenylalanine. The CDR3 DNA has 45 bases and is translated from base 1. Trimming takes 2 bases from V and 0 bases from J, and the germline ends sit 8 bases apart. Per the germline V gene, MNHNS is the CDR1 and SASEGT is the CDR2. On this clonotype itself: Its antigen is not yet known. Base qualities are not recorded, but no much larger clone differs from it by a single base.

The sample's treatment or condition label, in plain terms: live attenuated yellow fever vaccine strain. At each blood-draw timepoint, two biological replicates of bulk PBMCs were collected. PBMCs were isolated from peripheral blood using a standard Ficoll-Paque protocol. TriZol was used to extract RNA from bulk PBMCs, CD4 and CD8 fractions, and dextramer-positive and dextramer-negative fractions. TCR cDNA was synthesized by 5'RACE template switching, through which a universal primer site and unique molecular identifiers were introduced. cDNA synthesis was primed from both the TCR alpha and TCR beta constant segments. Library amplification used two PCR steps, and the second PCR step added sample barcodes and sequencing adapters. Libraries were sequenced on Illumina HiSeq 2500 (2x100 bp) or NovaSeq (2x150 bp). The paper's data handling went like this. MIGEC handled demultiplexing of reads and collapsing into UMI consensus sequences, while MiXCR performed V(D)J alignment. Vaccine-responding clonotypes were defined with edgeR using replicate PBMC samples, requiring FDR below 0.01 and a log2 fold change above 5 up to day 15. Each bulk clonotype was labeled CD4 or CD8 based on which sequenced repertoire, CD4 or CD8, contained the clonotype at higher abundance. TCRdb's own reprocessing of the public reads used fastp at Q25 and MiXCR and kept productive beta chains. Rows are combined by CDR3 protein, so each entry shows the most common genes and DNA. It is TCRdb's table, rather than the study itself, that gives the V and J calls and clone size. This sample holds roughly 340,000 distinct CDR3 sequences; 8.5% to 10% were observed only once. Over 15% of the sample lies in the top ten.

The chain uses TRBV6-1 and TRBJ1-5, with no reliable assignment of the D segment. This TCR came from a man aged 18 to 30 who received the YFV17D yellow fever vaccine. The sequencing here drew on PBMCs, taken on the day of the first yellow fever vaccination. The bases are TGTGCCAGCAGTGAACGGACCCATAGCAATCAGCCCCAGCATTTT. Its protein reads: CASSERTHSNQPQHF.